Presented here are 20 T cell receptor beta chains from one specimen sequenced in a study of type 1 regulatory T cells. Antigens of these TCRs are unknown. TCRdb recomputed calls from the reads with MiXCR, one row per CDR3 protein. This repertoire shows 60,000 to 70,000 distinct CDR3 sequences, about 48% found once; its top ten account for around 2.1%. The sample was cultured non-Tr1 T cells, either the whole culture or a sorted T cell fraction (not recorded which). The receptor set was obtained from a human donor in good health.

The V call is TRBV28, the J call TRBJ2-7, with 7 bases identical to TRBD1. In germline, CDR1 is MDHEN, CDR2 SYDVKM. The junction had 9 bases not matched to a gene; V was cut back by 3 bases and J by 1 base. The CDR3 sequence is 16 residues long. The CDR3 nucleotides are TGTGCCAGCAGTTTTGTAAGGGGGCTTTTATCCTACGAGCAGTACTTC. It encodes CASSFVRGLLSYEQYF.

This chain connects TRBV12-3 or TRBV12-4 to TRBJ1-1; D is unresolved. This CDR3 is 14 amino acids long. V gave up 3 bases and J gave up 7 bases, with 15 bases separating them. CDR3 nucleotide sequence: TGTGCCAGCAGTTTGTCGGGCTTTCAGGTTGAAGCTTTCTTT. This translates into CASSLSGFQVEAFF.

The chain joins TRBV20-1 to TRBJ2-5; D uncertain. Deletions cut 1 base from V and 2 bases from J, with 5 bases between. The CDR3 covers 12 residues. Germline CDR1 and CDR2: DFQATT and SNEGSKA (reference sequence). CDR3 amino acids: CSARVGQETQYF. Here the CDR3 DNA reads TGCAGTGCTAGAGTTGGACAAGAGACCCAGTACTTC.

The V gene is TRBV2, the J gene TRBJ1-5, with no clear D. The CDR3 covers 14 residues. V was shortened by 7 bases and J by 0 bases, with 10 bases between the two germline ends. The V gene's germline CDR1 is SNHLY and CDR2 FYNNEI. CDR3 nucleotides: TGTGCCAGCAAGAGGGCTGTTAGCAATCAGCCCCAGCATTTT. The encoded protein is CASKRAVSNQPQHF.

This clonotype appeared a few times. This chain joins TRBV5-8 and TRBJ1-2; unclear D gene. The germline V gene encodes CDR1 SGHTS and CDR2 YDEGEE. V dropped 0 bases and J dropped 2 bases, with 11 bases sitting between them. The CDR3 extends over 15 amino acids. The CDR3 bases are TGTGCCAGCAGCTTGGCGAGAAGTGTAAACTATGGCTACACCTTC. Its translation is CASSLARSVNYGYTF.

The chain couples TRBV10-3 to TRBJ2-5; D might be TRBD1 (5 bases). The length of the CDR3 is 14 residues. The V gene lost 2 bases and the J gene lost 3 bases, with 10 bases spanning the gap. Germline V gives CDR1 ENHRY, CDR2 SYGVKD. The CDR3 is CAISEIGREETQYF. The CDR3 bases are TGTGCCATCAGTGAGATTGGCAGGGAAGAGACCCAGTACTTC.

The genes are TRBV28 and TRBJ1-4; D unclear. This CDR3 spans 12 amino acids. Germline CDR1 and CDR2: MDHEN and SYDVKM. The CDR3 here is CASRSANEKLFF. In DNA, the CDR3 is TGTGCGTCGAGGTCGGCTAATGAAAAACTGTTTTTT.

The V gene is TRBV12-3 or TRBV12-4, the J gene TRBJ1-5, with TRBD1 as a possible D gene (6 bases). Trimming pared 3 bases from V and 1 base from J, leaving 13 bases between. CDR3 length equals 16 residues. This CDR3 reads CASSFLGGKSNQPQHF. The CDR3 DNA is TGTGCCAGCAGTTTCTTAGGGGGAAAGAGCAATCAGCCCCAGCATTTT.

The chain links TRBV12-3 or TRBV12-4 to TRBJ2-5, with 7 bases that match TRBD2. The CDR3 covers 15 residues. The J segment lost 5 bases and the V segment lost 2 bases, leaving 8 bases of the junction unmatched. CDR3 amino acids: CASSLSSQGGETQYF. The CDR3 bases are TGTGCCAGCAGTTTATCCTCTCAGGGAGGGGAGACCCAGTACTTC.

V gene TRBV4-2 combines with J gene TRBJ2-2; 9 bases line up with TRBD2. The CDR3 loop spans 16 amino acids. In germline, CDR1 is LGHNA, CDR2 YNFKEQ. The junction had 8 bases not matched to a gene; V was cut back by 4 bases and J by 5 bases. CDR3 coding DNA: TGTGCCAGCAGCCCGACGGGGCTAGCGGGGACCGGGGAGCTGTTTTTT. It yields the protein CASSPTGLAGTGELFF.

The genes are TRBV5-1 and TRBJ2-1; 15 bases align to TRBD2. This CDR3 comprises 15 residues. Germline V gene lookup returns CDR1 SGHRS and CDR2 YFSETQ. J gave up 9 bases and V 2 bases, and 3 bases lay outside the gene matches. The CDR3 DNA reads TGCGCCAGCAGCTTCGGACTAGCGGGGGGGGGTGAGCAGTTCTTC. It translates to CASSFGLAGGGEQFF.

This chain joins TRBV29-1 and TRBJ1-5, with D possibly TRBD1 on 5 matching bases. The CDR3 is made up of 15 amino acids. V was shortened by 6 bases and J by 4 bases, with 19 bases between the two germline ends. Looked up from germline, CDR1 is SQVTM and CDR2 is ANQGSEA. For the CDR3, the DNA is TGCAGCGTCACTCTGCGCGGGGCGCAGAATCAGCCCCAGCATTTT. Its translation: CSVTLRGAQNQPQHF. Based on the CDR3 plus reference TRBV29-1 and TRBJ1-5, the full variable domain is SAVISQKPSRDICQRGTSLTIQCQVDSQVTMMFWYRQQPGQSLTLIATANQGSEATYESGFVIDKFPISRPNLTFSTLTVSNMSPEDSSIYLCSVTLRGAQNQPQHFGDGTRLSIL.

Ten or more counts support this clonotype. One end of the junction is discordant with germline, which a read error may explain. The gene calls are TRBV29-1 and TRBJ1-2, with 7 positions matching TRBD1. The germline gives CDR1 SQVTM, CDR2 ANQGSEA. This CDR3 region has 12 residues. CDR3 bases: TGCAGCGCCTTGGGGACAGACTACGGCTACACCTTC. The encoded protein is CSALGTDYGYTF. The full variable domain, with the rest looked up from reference TRBV29-1 and TRBJ1-2, is SAVISQKPSRDICQRGTSLTIQCQVDSQVTMMFWYRQQPGQSLTLIATANQGSEATYESGFVIDKFPISRPNLTFSTLTVSNMSPEDSSIYLCSALGTDYGYTFGSGTRLTVV.

The chain couples TRBV18 to TRBJ2-3; no firm D call. The germline CDR1 and CDR2 sequences are KGHSH and LQKENI. The CDR3 contains 16 residues. V lost 0 bases and J lost 6, with 16 bases in between. DNA for the CDR3: TGTGCCAGCTCACCACCGTTTCAACGCCGGCGGGATACGCAGTATTTT. Translating it yields CASSPPFQRRRDTQYF.

The CDR3 protein is CASSLQGRPYGYTF. CDR3 nucleotide sequence: TGTGCCAGCAGCTTGCAGGGGCGCCCCTATGGCTACACCTTC. The chain couples TRBV5-4 to TRBJ1-2; maybe TRBD1 (6 bases). CDR3 length: 14 residues. Trimming pared 1 base from V and 4 bases from J, leaving 11 bases between. The V gene's germline CDR1 is SGHNT and CDR2 YYREEE (reference sequence).

The chain has TRBV7-2 and TRBJ2-7; D gene uncertain. The CDR3 covers 14 residues. Looked up from germline, CDR1 is SGHTA and CDR2 is FQGNSA. Trimming took 2 bases from V and 5 from J, leaving 13 bases between them. The CDR3 protein is CASSLWLAANEQYF. In DNA, the CDR3 is TGTGCCAGCAGCTTATGGTTAGCAGCTAACGAGCAGTACTTC.

The chain recombines TRBV5-1 with TRBJ2-7, with 11 positions matching TRBD1. The CDR3 is made up of 15 amino acids. Unmatched junction bases numbered 2, after V lost 0 bases and J lost 3 bases. The V gene's germline CDR1 is SGHRS and CDR2 YFSETQ. The CDR3 sequence is CASSLAGTGGYEQYF. The CDR3 DNA is TGCGCCAGCAGCTTGGCCGGGACAGGGGGCTACGAGCAGTACTTC.

As regards this clonotype: The junction departs from the called germline gene at one end, perhaps through a read error. This chain connects TRBV7-2 to TRBJ2-1, with 7 bases that match TRBD2. This CDR3 spans 14 amino acids. The germline V gene encodes CDR1 SGHTA and CDR2 FQGNSA. CDR3 region: CASSLASAGYNELF. The CDR3 region has the DNA TGTGCCAGCAGCTTAGCGTCAGCGGGGTACAATGAGCTCTTC.

The chain combines TRBV5-1 with TRBJ2-1, with D possibly matching TRBD1 (6 bases). The germline gives CDR1 SGHRS, CDR2 YFSETQ. The length of the CDR3 is 13 residues. Trimming pared 2 bases from V and 5 bases from J, leaving 8 bases between. This CDR3 reads CASSFRQDNEQFF. DNA for the CDR3: TGCGCCAGCAGCTTCAGACAGGACAATGAGCAGTTCTTC.

The gene calls are TRBV4-3 and TRBJ2-1; D is perhaps TRBD1 (6 bases). The germline gives CDR1 LGHNA, CDR2 YSLEER. Between the trimmed V and J ends, which lost 3 bases and 10 bases, there was a span of 13 bases. This CDR3 contains 13 residues. Here the CDR3 DNA reads TGCGCCAGCAGCCATTCCCTGGACAGAGAGCAGTTCTTC. Residues: CASSHSLDREQFF.